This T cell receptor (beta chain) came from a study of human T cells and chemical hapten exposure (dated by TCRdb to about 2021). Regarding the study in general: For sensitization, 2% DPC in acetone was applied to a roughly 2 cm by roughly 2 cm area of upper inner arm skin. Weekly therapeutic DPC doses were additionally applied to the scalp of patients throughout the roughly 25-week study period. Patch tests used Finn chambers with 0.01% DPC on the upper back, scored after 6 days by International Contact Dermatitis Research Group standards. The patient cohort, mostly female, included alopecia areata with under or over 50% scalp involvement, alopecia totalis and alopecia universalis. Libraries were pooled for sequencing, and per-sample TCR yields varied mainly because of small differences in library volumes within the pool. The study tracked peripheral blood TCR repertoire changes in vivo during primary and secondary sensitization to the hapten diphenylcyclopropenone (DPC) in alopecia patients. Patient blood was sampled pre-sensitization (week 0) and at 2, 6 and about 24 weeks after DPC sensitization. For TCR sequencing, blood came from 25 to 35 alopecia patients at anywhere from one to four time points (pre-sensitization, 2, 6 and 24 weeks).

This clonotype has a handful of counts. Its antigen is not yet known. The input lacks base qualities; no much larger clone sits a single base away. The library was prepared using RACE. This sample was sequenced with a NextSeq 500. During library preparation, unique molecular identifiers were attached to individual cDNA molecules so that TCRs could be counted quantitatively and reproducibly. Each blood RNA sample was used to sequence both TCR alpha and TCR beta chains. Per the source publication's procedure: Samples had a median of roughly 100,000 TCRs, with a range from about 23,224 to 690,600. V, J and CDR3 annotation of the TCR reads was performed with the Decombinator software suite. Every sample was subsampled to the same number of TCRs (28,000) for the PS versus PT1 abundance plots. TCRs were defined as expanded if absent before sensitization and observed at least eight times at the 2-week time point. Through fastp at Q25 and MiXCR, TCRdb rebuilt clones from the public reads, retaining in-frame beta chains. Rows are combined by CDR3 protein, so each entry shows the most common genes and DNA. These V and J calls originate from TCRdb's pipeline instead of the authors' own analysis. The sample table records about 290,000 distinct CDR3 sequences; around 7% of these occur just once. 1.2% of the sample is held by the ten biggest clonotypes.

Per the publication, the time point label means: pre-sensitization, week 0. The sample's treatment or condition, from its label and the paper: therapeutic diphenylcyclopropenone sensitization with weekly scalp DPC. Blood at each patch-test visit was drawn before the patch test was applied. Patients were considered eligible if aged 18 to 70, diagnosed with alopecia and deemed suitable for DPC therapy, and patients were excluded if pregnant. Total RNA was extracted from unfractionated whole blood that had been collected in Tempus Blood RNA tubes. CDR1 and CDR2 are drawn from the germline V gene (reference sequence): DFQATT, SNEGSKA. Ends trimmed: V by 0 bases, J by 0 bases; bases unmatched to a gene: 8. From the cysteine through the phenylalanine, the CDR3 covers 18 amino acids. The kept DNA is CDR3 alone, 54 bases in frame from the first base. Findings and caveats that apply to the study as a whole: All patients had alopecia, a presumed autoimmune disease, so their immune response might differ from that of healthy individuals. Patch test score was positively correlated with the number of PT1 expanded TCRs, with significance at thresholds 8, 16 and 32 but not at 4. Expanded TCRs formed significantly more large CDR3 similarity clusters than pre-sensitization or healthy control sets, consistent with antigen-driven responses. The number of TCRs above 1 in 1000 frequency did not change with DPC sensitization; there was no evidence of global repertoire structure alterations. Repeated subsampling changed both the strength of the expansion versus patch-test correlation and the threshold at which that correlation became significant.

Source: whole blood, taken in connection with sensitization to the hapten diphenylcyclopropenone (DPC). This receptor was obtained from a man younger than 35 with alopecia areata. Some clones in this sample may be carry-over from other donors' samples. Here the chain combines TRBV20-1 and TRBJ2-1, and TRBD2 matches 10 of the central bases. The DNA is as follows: TGCAGTGCTAGAGATGTAGCGGGGGGATCCAGCTCCTACAATGAGCAGTTCTTC. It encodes CSARDVAGGSSSYNEQFF.